Presented here are 19 T cell receptor beta chains from one specimen sequenced in a study of cytomegalovirus exposure and HLA in healthy donors. Researchers ran the PCR with 60 Vbeta and 13 Jbeta primers. Profiled with immunoSEQ multiplex PCR; TCRdb holds only in-frame clones, not every one. The profile shows about 200,000 clones, over 75% of them singletons. The sample was PBMCs. Receptor source: a boy aged 2 to 10 in good health and CMV-seronegative.

This clone was picked up one time. V gene TRBV7-2 combines with J gene TRBJ1-6; no definite D call. This CDR3 comprises 17 residues. V lost 3 bases to trimming and J lost 7 bases, with 19 bases between them. The V gene's germline CDR1 is SGHTA and CDR2 FQGNSA. The CDR3 DNA sequence: TGTGCCAGCAGCTTCCATGGAGGGCCAAGGCGAAATTCACCCCTCCACTTT. Its translation is CASSFHGGPRRNSPLHF.

The gene calls are TRBV27 and TRBJ2-3; D is possibly TRBD2 (6 bases). This CDR3 is built from 11 residues. Germline V gene sequence: CDR1 MNHEY, CDR2 SMNVEV (reference sequence). In DNA, the CDR3 is TGTACAGCGGCGGCGGGGGATACGCAGTATTTT. Its protein is CTAAAGDTQYF.

In regard to this clone: Since no conserved phenylalanine or tryptophan closes the CDR3, a read error is the likely cause. V gene TRBV7-3 combines with J gene TRBJ1-5, with TRBD1 matching over 8 bases. Per the germline V gene, CDR1 is SGHTA and CDR2 is FQGTGA. The CDR3 consists of 15 residues. The V gene end was trimmed by 5 bases and the J gene end by 1 base; junction bases not matched to a gene: 4. Here the CDR3 DNA reads TGTGCCAGCAGCCGGACAGGGCCCAGCAATCAGCCCCAGCATCTT. Residues: CASSRTGPSNQPQHL.

V gene TRBV7-2 combines with J gene TRBJ2-5; possibly TRBD2 for D (7 bases). Trimming left V 5 bases short and J 1 base short, with 20 bases between. This CDR3 has 17 amino acids. Germline assignment: CDR1 SGHTA and CDR2 FQGNSA. This chain's CDR3 is CASSPPPEGGGQETQYF. The CDR3 nucleotides are TGTGCCAGCAGCCCCCCCCCTGAGGGAGGGGGCCAAGAGACCCAGTACTTC.

This chain uses TRBV29-1 with TRBJ2-4; D gene ambiguous. The CDR3 spans 11 residues. From germline, CDR1 is SQVTM and CDR2 ANQGSEA. The V and J ends lost 8 bases and 0 bases respectively, with 5 bases between them. CDR3 region: CSSLAKNIQYF. In DNA, the CDR3 is TGCAGCTCACTAGCCAAAAACATTCAGTACTTC.

This clone showed up just a few times. The rearrangement joins TRBV28 to TRBJ2-7, with a weak D call TRBD1 (6 bases). With 3 bases removed from V and 1 base from J, the gap between germline ends came to 13 bases. CDR1 and CDR2 (germline): MDHEN, SYDVKM. The CDR3 contains 15 residues. The DNA for the CDR3 is TGTGCCAGCAGTTTGGCCCAGGGGTCTTCCTACGAGCAGTACTTC. It specifies CASSLAQGSSYEQYF. Complete variable domain (other parts from reference TRBV28 and TRBJ2-7): DVKVTQSSRYLVKRTGEKVFLECVQDMDHENMFWYRQDPGLGLRLIYFSYDVKMKEKGDIPEGYSVSREKKERFSLILESASTNQTSMYLCASSLAQGSSYEQYFGPGTRLTVT.

The chain employs TRBV20-1 and TRBJ1-2; tentatively, D is TRBD1 (6 bases). The CDR3 spans 11 residues. With 6 bases removed from V and 6 bases from J, the gap between germline ends came to 11 bases. CDR1 DFQATT and CDR2 SNEGSKA come from the germline V gene (reference sequence). CDR3 protein: CSALGQHGYTF. CDR3 DNA: TGCAGTGCACTAGGACAGCATGGCTACACCTTC.

The chain carries TRBV5-1 and TRBJ2-7; possible D gene TRBD2, 6 bases. CDR1 is SGHRS and CDR2 is YFSETQ in the germline V gene. The V gene lost 4 bases and the J gene lost 6 bases, with 17 bases spanning the gap. This CDR3 comprises 14 residues. The CDR3 coding sequence is TGCGCCAGCAGCCCGCGGGGAAGTCCTACCGAGCAGTACTTC. Its translation is CASSPRGSPTEQYF.

This clone has a single count. This chain joins TRBV4-2 and TRBJ1-5; D is uncertain. V was trimmed by 0 bases and J by 4 bases, leaving 7 bases between them. CDR1 is LGHNA, CDR2 YNFKEQ, per germline. This CDR3 has 14 amino acids. In DNA, the CDR3 is TGTGCCAGCAGCCAAGATTACAGTAATCAGCCCCAGCATTTT. Protein product: CASSQDYSNQPQHF.

This clone has only a few counts. This chain joins TRBV9 and TRBJ1-5; D gene uncertain. Germline V gene data show CDR1 as SGDLS and CDR2 as YYNGEE. The CDR3 covers 15 residues. Trimming shortened V by 3 bases and J by 0 bases, and 10 bases separated the two germline ends. CDR3 loop: CASSAEGNSNQPQHF. The CDR3 DNA sequence: TGTGCCAGCAGCGCCGAGGGTAATAGCAATCAGCCCCAGCATTTT.

The rearrangement uses TRBV29-1 and TRBJ2-7; D is perhaps TRBD2 (5 bases). Per the germline V gene, CDR1 is SQVTM and CDR2 is ANQGSEA. Trimming removed 7 bases at V and 6 bases at J, with 19 bases between. The CDR3 is made up of 13 amino acids. As DNA, the CDR3 is TGCAGCGCCCAGTCCGGCCATGAGGGCGAGCAGTACTTC. This sequence encodes CSAQSGHEGEQYF.

This sequence joins TRBV18 and TRBJ1-2; 9 bases are a match to TRBD1. CDR1 and CDR2 from the germline V gene are KGHSH and LQKENI. V trimming: 3 bases; J trimming: 7 bases; junction bases outside the gene matches: 3. This CDR3 comprises 13 residues. CDR3 amino acids: CASSPKGQGGYTF. CDR3 in DNA: TGTGCCAGCTCACCGAAGGGACAGGGTGGCTACACCTTC.

The chain has TRBV2 and TRBJ2-7, with D possibly being TRBD2 (5 bases). This CDR3 has 13 residues. The V gene lost 6 bases and the J gene lost 2 bases, with 11 bases spanning the gap. Looked up from germline, CDR1 is SNHLY and CDR2 is FYNNEI. The CDR3 bases are TGTGCCAGCAGGCGGGCATTTACCTACGAGCAGTACTTC. Translated: CASRRAFTYEQYF.

The chain couples TRBV5-1 to TRBJ1-2; 9 positions agree with TRBD1. Germline CDR1 is SGHRS and CDR2 is YFSETQ. The CDR3 extends over 13 amino acids. The V gene end was trimmed by 0 bases and the J gene end by 7 bases; junction bases not matched to a gene: 1. CDR3 coding DNA: TGCGCCAGCAGCTTGGGGACAGGGGTTGGCTACACCTTC. Protein sequence: CASSLGTGVGYTF. Supplemented by reference TRBV5-1 and TRBJ1-2, the full variable domain reads KAGVTQTPRYLIKTRGQQVTLSCSPISGHRSVSWYQQTPGQGLQFLFEYFSETQRNKGNFPGRFSGRQFSNSRSEMNVSTLELGDSALYLCASSLGTGVGYTFGSGTRLTVV.

The chain couples TRBV7-2 to TRBJ1-5; D might be TRBD1 (6 bases). CDR1 is SGHTA, CDR2 FQGNSA, per germline. Deletions cut 0 bases from V and 6 bases from J, with 15 bases between. This CDR3 spans 16 amino acids. CDR3 sequence reads: CASSLALGAQTQPQHF. As DNA, the CDR3 is TGTGCCAGCAGCTTAGCCTTGGGGGCGCAGACTCAGCCCCAGCATTTT. The full variable domain, with the rest looked up from reference TRBV7-2 and TRBJ1-5, is GAGVSQSPSNKVTEKGKDVELRCDPISGHTALYWYRQSLGQGLEFLIYFQGNSAPDKSGLPSDRFSAERTGGSVSTLTIQRTQQEDSAVYLCASSLALGAQTQPQHFGDGTRLSIL.

This rearrangement joins TRBV5-4 to TRBJ2-1; tentatively, D is TRBD1 (6 bases). The length of the CDR3 is 15 residues. Germline assignment: CDR1 SGHNT and CDR2 YYREEE (reference sequence). Trimming left V 0 bases short and J 6 bases short, with 13 bases between. CDR3 sequence (DNA): TGTGCCAGCAGCTTGGGTAGGCCGGACAGCAATGAGCAGTTCTTC. Protein: CASSLGRPDSNEQFF.

This rearrangement joins TRBV27 to TRBJ2-4; 7 nucleotides line up with TRBD2. This CDR3 comprises 15 residues. CDR1 is MNHEY, CDR2 SMNVEV, per germline (reference sequence). The trim removed 2 bases at V and 7 bases at J, leaving 8 bases unmatched. The CDR3 region is CASSLSGEGLNIQYF. CDR3 DNA sequence: TGTGCCAGCAGTTTAAGTGGGGAGGGACTTAACATTCAGTACTTC.

In this sample, this clone turned up once. The chain couples TRBV7-3 to TRBJ1-1; D remains ambiguous. The V and J ends lost 1 base and 0 bases respectively, with 9 bases between them. The CDR3 is 15 amino acids. Germline CDR1 is SGHTA and CDR2 is FQGTGA. The CDR3 coding sequence is TGTGCCAGCAGCTTAAGCGGTCAGATGAACACTGAAGCTTTCTTT. As protein: CASSLSGQMNTEAFF.

CDR3 nucleotide sequence: TGTGCCAGCAGCCAAGAAACAGGGGCTGGGGCAGATACGCAGTATTTT. Residues: CASSQETGAGADTQYF. The chain is built from TRBV4-2 and TRBJ2-3, with 7 bases lining up with TRBD1. The CDR3 spans 16 residues. With 0 bases clipped from V and 4 bases from J, the junction kept 7 bases outside the gene matches. Germline CDR1 LGHNA, CDR2 YNFKEQ.